This T cell receptor beta chain was documented in a study of cytomegalovirus exposure and HLA in healthy donors (dated by TCRdb to about 2017). Background for the entire study: In an earlier analysis of some 550 of the donors, approximately 300 Gb of sequence data and 120 million or so unique TCR beta sequences from about 179 million T cells were reported. High-throughput TCR immunosequencing, statistical association of individual TCRs with disease status, and machine learning were combined to predict cytomegalovirus infection status. Rather than drawing on any new phenotypic data, the later analysis identified candidate immune exposures from TCR beta sequences and the way those sequences occurred across donors. Using immunosequencing, the study profiled T cell repertoires from around 680 subjects and related those repertoires to cytomegalovirus serostatus. A later analysis re-analyzed previously published TCR beta repertoires from approximately 670 donors and added high-resolution HLA genotyping to study TCR occurrence patterns. HLA typing covered class I and class II loci at four-digit resolution. Every discovery cohort repertoire had been produced on one sequencing platform. Approximately 300 gigabases of sequencing data and roughly 90 million unique TCR sequences were included in an early release covering 550 to 650 HLA-typed donors. A later genetic analysis used genome-wide SNP genotypes for about 55% of the 666 donors, treating that subset as a discovery cohort. Of the approximately 400 genotyped donors, approximately 80% fell in the genetic ancestry cluster associated with self-reported Caucasian donors. Among over 350 genotyped donors of the cohort, an average of about 240,000 unique TCR beta nucleotide sequences were sequenced per donor, roughly 18% of them non-productive. About five DR-DQ haplotypes were handled as single units for association and clustering because linkage in the cohort was strong. Donor age, sex, ethnicity and CMV serostatus were collected together with the repertoire data. Typing coverage varied by locus: roughly 620-640 donors for A, B, C, DRB1 and DQB1; more than 500 for DQA1; about 590 for DPA1; roughly 450 for DPB1. An earlier analysis of 587 of the donors used high-throughput TCR beta sequencing to judge whether each TCR beta V gene segment behaved as functional or pseudogenic. Along with the roughly 700-subject first cohort, a separate validation cohort of approximately 110 different subjects was used. The study aimed to test whether cataloging public T cell receptors could reveal signatures of past pathogen exposure.

Receptors were amplified or captured by the immunoSEQ multiplex PCR assay. A mixture of 60 forward primers for TCR Vbeta segments and 13 reverse primers for TCR Jbeta segments was used in the multiplex PCR. The CDR3 region of rearranged TCR beta genes was amplified from genomic DNA by a multiplex PCR assay. On the Illumina HiSeq System, the amplified TCR beta libraries were sequenced as 87-base-pair reads. On the study's bioinformatics: A later analysis counted some 74 million unique TCR beta chains across the 650 to 800 repertoires, and around 9.9 million of these chains were shared by at least two donors. A nearest-neighbor algorithm error-corrected the raw reads and collapsed the reads into unique sequences, merging closely related sequences to remove PCR and sequencing errors. Alignment of CDR3 sequences to IMGT reference sequences was used to assign V, D and J gene segments. For a sequence to be retained, a match of at least six nucleotides was required to both a V gene segment and a J gene segment. Rearrangements were classified as productive when the CDR3 lacked stop codons and remained in frame with V and J, and all other rearrangements were classified as non-productive. CDR3 was defined by IMGT convention, running from the second conserved V-encoded cysteine to the conserved J-encoded phenylalanine. Sequences without an unambiguous match to a single V gene segment were excluded from the earlier analysis of almost 600 of the donors. An earlier analysis of approximately 590 of the donors classified V segments as functional when productive rearrangements were above 56.7% and as segregating when the standard deviation between donors was above 5%. To diagnose cytomegalovirus status from the catalog of TCR beta chain sequences, a statistical classification framework was built. A later analysis assigned V and J genes by comparing TCR nucleotide sequences with IMGT/GENE-DB human TR gene sequences. In a later analysis, CDR3 sequences and most-parsimonious VDJ recombination scenarios were assigned using the TCRdist pipeline. A later analysis defined each TCR beta chain by its CDR3 amino acid sequence plus V-gene family, and excluded reads lacking a unique V-gene family. To address suspected cross-contamination and a sequencing artifact, a later analysis removed around 600 highly shared, low-generation-probability nucleotide sequences. In a later analysis, a clonal expansion index was calculated for each public chain from normalized within-repertoire ranks of inferred template counts. In a later analysis, generation probabilities were computed using a VDJ recombination model fitted to out-of-frame rearrangements, and the results were checked against IGoR. In a later analysis, hypergeometric tests were used to score TCR-TCR, TCR-HLA and TCR-CMV co-occurrence, with a repertoire-size bias correction applied to TCR pairs. A later analysis estimated false discovery rates by permuting HLA or CMV assignments 20 times. In a later analysis, co-occurring TCRs were grouped with DBSCAN, and TCRdist sequence similarity was added when clustering was performed within HLA-allele-positive subsets. Repertoires with fewer than 30,000 or more than 120,000 public chains were left out of co-occurrence clustering, as were several repertoires with anomalous nucleotide sharing. In its TCRdb copy, this immuneACCESS table keeps in-frame sequences only and misses some clones. Where compared with another copy, unresolved V genes explain less than half of these, and the others have no known cause. V, J and clone size are those of that table, while D and trimming were read from the DNA. This sample gives about 200,000 clones in total; approximately 87% of them show up just once. 1.3% of the sample is taken by the ten largest.

Results the study describes overall, beyond this receptor: Because the 87-base-pair reads could not distinguish some IMGT-functional V segments, including TRBV6-2 and TRBV6-3, those segments were excluded. In vitro tests confirmed that a few of the cytomegalovirus-associated TCR beta chains recognize cytomegalovirus antigens. At a false discovery rate of 0.05, a later analysis linked approximately 18,000 TCR beta sequences to specific HLA alleles. Because some donors lacked HLA typing at each locus, the association tests relied only on the typed subset. A cluster of highly shared sequence variants was judged likely to be a technical artifact of the sequencing pipeline. Compared with the roughly 670-donor mean, donors in an Asian-associated ancestry cluster had fewer N-insertions in productive TCRs, according to a later genetic analysis. Most TCR sequences were seen in very few donors, while some public TCRs were found in many individuals. CMV serostatus was the only immune exposure information available for the cohort. In the study, 150 to 200 TCR beta chains were listed as associated with cytomegalovirus. Roughly uniform sequencing depth across donors was assumed in presence/absence analyses, although this assumption may not hold. According to the authors, the approach could potentially be generalized to other disease states and immunological phenotypes. A further reported finding was that TCR beta sequences accurately predicted the HLA-A and HLA-B alleles for most subjects in the first cohort. Most CMV-associated TCR beta chains appeared to be HLA-restricted in a later analysis, and the HLA associations seemed to be driven largely by CMV exposure. The classifier was reported to diagnose cytomegalovirus status with high specificity and sensitivity in both the original cohort and the validation cohort. In a later analysis, HLA-associated TCR beta chains showed more clonal expansion and lower generation probabilities than non-associated chains that were equally common. Because counts were too low, about 18 rarely observed V segments, including chromosome 9 orphons, were left out of the earlier analysis of about 500 of the donors. A later genetic analysis associated a missense DCLRE1C variant with V-gene and J-gene trimming of TCR beta chains, and an independent cohort replicated the association. In this cohort, only TCR beta chains were sequenced, and detectable features were limited by the absence of alpha or paired-chain data. A later analysis found that TCR association rates varied across HLA loci, with DRB1 alleles showing the most associated TCRs and HLA-C alleles the fewest. According to a later analysis, parvovirus B19, influenza, CMV and Epstein-Barr virus appeared linked to several top co-occurrence clusters. In an earlier analysis of fewer than 750 of the donors, most TCR beta V segments were observed in productive rearrangements about 90% or about 30% of the time, broadly matching IMGT annotations. Correlated functional status among segregating V segments might be attributable to linkage disequilibrium, but an unknown experimental factor could not be ruled out. Assigning TCR associations to individual alleles was difficult when HLA alleles, especially DR and DQ, strongly co-occurred.

This clone has only a few counts. Its antigen is not yet known. Per-base qualities were not stored, and no clone one base away is much larger. The cohort comprised fewer than 700 healthy bone marrow donors. Cohort members were all nominally healthy when sampled, although unrecorded immune exposures were likely present. The donor was CMV seronegative and belonged to the group of under 400 seronegative cohort members. A peripheral blood sample was collected from each donor, and TCR beta sequencing was performed on peripheral blood mononuclear cells. Genomic DNA was extracted from the blood cell samples with the Qiagen DNeasy Blood Extraction Kit. Relative to germline, V is 4 bases shorter and J is 9 bases shorter, with 16 bases between their ends. The CDR3 has 14 amino acids, counting the end cysteine and phenylalanine. This entry keeps only the CDR3 DNA: 42 bases, framed from base 1. CDR1 MGHRA and CDR2 YSYEKL are derived from the germline V gene.

This clonotype originated in a man aged 25-45 years in good health and CMV-seronegative. Rearrangement joined TRBV4-1 to TRBJ2-1; there is no confident call for the D gene. Sequencing was performed on PBMCs. The sequenced DNA: TGCGCCAGCAGCCGCGGATCCGGTCTGGGTGAGCAGTTCTTC. It is translated as CASSRGSGLGEQFF.